This record covers a single T cell receptor beta chain. The repertoire was sequenced with immunoSEQ multiplex PCR; TCRdb's copy has only in-frame clones and lacks some. The data show tens of thousands of clones, roughly nine tenths seen once. These data originate in a study of T cell changes during pregnancy in multiple sclerosis. This CDR3 is built from 14 residues. V was trimmed by 6 bases and J by 0 bases, leaving 15 bases between them. CDR1 and CDR2 (germline): GTSNPN, SVGIG (reference sequence). V usage is TRBV30 and J usage is TRBJ2-7; TRBD2 might be the D (6 bases). Sequences were derived from peripheral blood, sampled before pregnancy. The receptor was derived from a female donor with multiple sclerosis, enrolled in a pregnancy study. The CDR3 protein is CACRDFFSSYEQYF. The CDR3 DNA follows: TGTGCCTGTCGGGACTTTTTCAGCTCCTACGAGCAGTACTTC.